Listed below are T cell receptor beta chains from one sample, sequenced in a study of beta chain features in type 1 diabetes. TCRdb keeps only in-frame clones here, not all; method: immunoSEQ multiplex PCR. The sample includes hundreds of thousands of clones, roughly 10% of them seen just once. Sequenced: naive CD4+ T cells from blood. The source of these receptors is a man between 25 and 39 years old with type 1 diabetes. CDR3s include the opening cysteine and the closing phenylalanine or tryptophan. The D gene is left open where the match is weak. Clone size is not always given. Where it is, it says once, few, many or a class for expanded clones.

V	size	J	D	CDR3	DNA
TRBV7-2	.	TRBJ2-2	.	CASTPGLYTGELFF	TGTGCCAGCACCCCGGGACTCTACACCGGGGAGCTGTTTTTT
TRBV2	few	TRBJ2-1	TRBD1	CASCSGGNNEQFF	TGTGCCAGCTGTTCAGGGGGAAACAATGAGCAGTTCTTC
TRBV2	.	TRBJ1-2	TRBD1	CASSAQGPYGYTF	TGTGCCAGCAGTGCACAGGGGCCCTATGGCTACACCTTC
TRBV4-3	few	TRBJ2-4	TRBD1	CASSQYTGQATAKNIQYF	TGCGCCAGCAGCCAGTACACCGGACAGGCCACCGCCAAAAACATTCAGTACTTC
TRBV5-1	.	TRBJ2-3	.	CASSLERGDTQYF	TGCGCCAGCAGCTTGGAAAGGGGAGATACGCAGTATTTT
TRBV28	.	TRBJ2-5	TRBD2	CASSQPGGPGTQYF	TGTGCCAGCAGTCAACCGGGGGGGCCCGGGACCCAGTACTTC
TRBV11-2	.	TRBJ2-7	.	CASRIWEGGKTPYEQYF	TGTGCCAGCAGAATCTGGGAGGGGGGGAAGACCCCCTACGAGCAGTACTTC
TRBV15	.	TRBJ1-2	TRBD1	CATSKKGQGISYGYTF	TGTGCCACCAGCAAAAAGGGACAGGGGATTTCGTATGGCTACACCTTC
TRBV27	few	TRBJ1-6	TRBD1	CASSLSGGQGSNSPLHF	TGTGCCAGCAGTTTAAGCGGGGGACAGGGTAGTAATTCACCCCTCCACTTT
TRBV4-2	.	TRBJ1-6	TRBD1	CASARGSSTGNSPLHF	TGTGCCAGCGCCAGGGGGAGTTCAACGGGGAATTCACCCCTCCACTTT
TRBV9	.	TRBJ2-1	TRBD1	CASSAGTGGWNEQFF	TGTGCCAGCAGCGCCGGGACAGGGGGTTGGAATGAGCAGTTCTTC
TRBV5-1	.	TRBJ2-5	.	CASSFRQGGETQYF	TGCGCCAGCAGCTTTCGGCAGGGGGGAGAGACCCAGTACTTC
TRBV11-3	.	TRBJ2-7	TRBD1	CASSLRTGLSYEQYF	TGTGCCAGCAGCTTGAGGACAGGGCTCTCCTACGAGCAGTACTTC
TRBV29-1	.	TRBJ1-1	TRBD1	CSVVYRGLSETEASF	TGCAGCGTAGTATACAGGGGGCTGAGTGAGACTGAAGCTTCCTTT
TRBV2	few	TRBJ2-7	TRBD2	CASSATSGGAGEQYF	TGTGCCAGCAGCGCGACTAGCGGGGGGGCTGGCGAGCAGTACTTC
TRBV5-6	few	TRBJ2-7	.	CASSLGPLLVYEQYF	TGTGCCAGCAGCTTGGGTCCTTTACTCGTCTACGAGCAGTACTTC
TRBV30	few	TRBJ2-1	TRBD2	CAWSRGGSYNEQFF	TGTGCCTGGAGCCGCGGGGGTTCCTACAATGAGCAGTTCTTC
TRBV9	.	TRBJ2-1	.	CASTQMGGNNEQFF	TGTGCCAGCACCCAAATGGGGGGTAACAATGAGCAGTTCTTC
TRBV18	few	TRBJ2-7	TRBD2	CASSPPSGGAYEQYF	TGTGCCAGCTCACCACCTAGCGGGGGGGCCTACGAGCAGTACTTC
TRBV29-1	few	TRBJ2-7	TRBD1	CSVSGQDRSYEQYF	TGCAGCGTCTCGGGACAGGACCGCTCCTACGAGCAGTACTTC
TRBV28	few	TRBJ2-7	.	CASSFLGRVGEQYF	TGTGCCAGCAGTTTCCTAGGCAGGGTTGGCGAGCAGTACTTC
TRBV11-2	.	TRBJ2-3	TRBD2	CASSLLAGAFGDTQYF	TGTGCCAGCAGCTTACTAGCGGGGGCATTTGGGGATACGCAGTATTTT
TRBV10-3	.	TRBJ2-3	.	CAISSSTDTQYF	TGTGCCATCAGTTCTAGCACAGATACGCAGTATTTT
TRBV5-1	.	TRBJ2-5	.	CASSLSRPAGQETQYF	TGCGCCAGCAGCTTGAGTCGACCGGCGGGTCAAGAGACCCAGTACTTC
TRBV9	.	TRBJ1-4	.	CASSLGGANEKLFF	TGTGCCAGCAGTCTCGGGGGTGCTAATGAAAAACTGTTTTTT
TRBV19	few	TRBJ1-5	.	CASMRDAPSNQPQHF	TGTGCCAGTATGCGGGACGCTCCTAGCAATCAGCCCCAGCATTTT
TRBV7-2	few	TRBJ2-1	.	CASSSRRGSYNEQFF	TGTGCCAGCAGCTCGCGGAGGGGCTCCTACAATGAGCAGTTCTTC
TRBV7-8	.	TRBJ2-3	.	CASSGVQGDTQYF	TGTGCCAGCAGCGGAGTTCAGGGGGATACGCAGTATTTT
TRBV29-1	.	TRBJ2-5	.	CSVDRWGRQETQYF	TGCAGCGTAGACAGGTGGGGGAGACAAGAGACCCAGTACTTC
TRBV15	few	TRBJ2-1	.	CATSSLARNNEQFF	TGTGCCACCAGCAGTTTGGCCAGAAACAATGAGCAGTTCTTC
TRBV6-5	few	TRBJ2-7	.	CASSYSSVYEQYF	TGTGCCAGCAGTTACTCATCGGTCTACGAGCAGTACTTC
TRBV2	.	TRBJ1-6	.	CAILGGSYNSPLHF	TGTGCCATACTCGGGGGCTCCTATAATTCACCCCTCCACTTT
TRBV28	few	TRBJ2-3	.	CASSALAARTDTQYF	TGTGCCAGCAGCGCATTAGCGGCCCGCACAGATACGCAGTATTTT
TRBV30	few	TRBJ2-5	TRBD2	CAWSGRGGVETQYF	TGTGCCTGGAGTGGGCGGGGGGGCGTCGAGACCCAGTACTTC
TRBV12-5	few	TRBJ2-5	.	CASGLVGGEETQYF	TGTGCTAGTGGTTTGGTGGGTGGAGAAGAGACCCAGTACTTC
TRBV29-1	.	TRBJ1-1	TRBD1	CSVDRGVYTEAFF	TGCAGCGTGGACAGGGGAGTCTACACTGAAGCTTTCTTT
TRBV10-2	.	TRBJ2-7	TRBD1	CASSEPGQGPYEQYF	TGCGCCAGCAGTGAGCCGGGACAGGGGCCCTACGAGCAGTACTTC
TRBV2	.	TRBJ1-6	TRBD1	CASTQLPDRGFYNSPLHF	TGTGCCAGCACCCAGCTACCGGACAGGGGCTTCTATAATTCACCCCTCCACTTT
TRBV5-8	few	TRBJ2-4	.	CASSLEQKNIQYF	TGTGCCAGCAGCTTGGAACAGAAAAACATTCAGTACTTC
TRBV2	.	TRBJ1-1	.	CASSGRGGVEAFF	TGTGCCAGCAGTGGGCGGGGAGGGGTCGAAGCTTTCTTT
TRBV6-1	.	TRBJ1-6	.	CASSEFHGGNSPLHF	TGTGCCAGCAGTGAATTTCACGGAGGGAATTCACCCCTCCACTTT
TRBV5-1	.	TRBJ2-7	TRBD1	CATSRRQGDYEQYF	TGCGCCACTTCACGGAGACAGGGTGACTACGAGCAGTACTTC
TRBV14	few	TRBJ1-6	.	CASSKRGTSGDSPLHF	TGTGCCAGCAGCAAAAGGGGGACATCTGGAGATTCACCCCTCCACTTT
TRBV5-4	few	TRBJ1-2	.	CASSLGVQGWGYTF	TGTGCCAGCAGCTTGGGGGTACAGGGATGGGGCTACACCTTC
TRBV25-1	few	TRBJ2-5	TRBD1	CASSRDRQETQYF	TGTGCCAGCAGTCGGGACAGGCAAGAGACCCAGTACTTC
TRBV6-5	few	TRBJ1-1	TRBD1	CASSYSTGLEAFF	TGTGCCAGCAGTTACTCGACAGGGCTCGAAGCTTTCTTT
TRBV7-9	.	TRBJ2-3	TRBD1	CASSLGIGQDTDTQYF	TGTGCCAGCAGCTTAGGCATTGGACAGGACACAGATACGCAGTATTTT
TRBV10-3	.	TRBJ2-5	.	CATSLNLDSSETQYF	TGTGCCACCTCCCTCAATTTGGACAGTTCGGAGACCCAGTACTTC
TRBV6-6	few	TRBJ1-1	.	CASSYSYVGGTEAFF	TGTGCCAGCAGTTACTCGTACGTAGGAGGCACTGAAGCTTTCTTT
TRBV9	.	TRBJ2-3	TRBD2	CASSVASGGFTDTQYF	TGTGCCAGCAGCGTAGCCAGCGGGGGGTTCACAGATACGCAGTATTTT
TRBV18	once	TRBJ1-2	.	CASSPDSSYGYTF	TGTGCCAGCTCACCAGACAGCAGCTATGGCTACACCTTC
TRBV5-1	few	TRBJ1-4	TRBD1	CASAGTGNSGEKLFF	TGCGCCAGCGCCGGGACAGGGAATTCGGGTGAAAAACTGTTTTTT
TRBV7-9	few	TRBJ2-3	TRBD2	CASSPFRLAGGDTQYF	TGTGCCAGCAGCCCTTTTCGACTAGCGGGGGGAGATACGCAGTATTTT
TRBV5-1	few	TRBJ1-1	TRBD1	CASQRTGRNTEAFF	TGCGCCAGCCAAAGGACAGGGCGGAACACTGAAGCTTTCTTT
TRBV18	.	TRBJ2-1	.	CASSPPVGGLNEQFF	TGTGCCAGCTCACCACCAGTGGGGGGACTCAATGAGCAGTTCTTC
TRBV18	.	TRBJ2-7	.	CASSPGRASYEQYF	TGTGCCAGCTCACCAGGGCGGGCCTCCTACGAGCAGTACTTC
TRBV5-6	.	TRBJ2-7	.	CASSYLQGSSYEQYF	TGTGCCAGCAGCTACCTTCAGGGTAGCTCCTACGAGCAGTACTTC